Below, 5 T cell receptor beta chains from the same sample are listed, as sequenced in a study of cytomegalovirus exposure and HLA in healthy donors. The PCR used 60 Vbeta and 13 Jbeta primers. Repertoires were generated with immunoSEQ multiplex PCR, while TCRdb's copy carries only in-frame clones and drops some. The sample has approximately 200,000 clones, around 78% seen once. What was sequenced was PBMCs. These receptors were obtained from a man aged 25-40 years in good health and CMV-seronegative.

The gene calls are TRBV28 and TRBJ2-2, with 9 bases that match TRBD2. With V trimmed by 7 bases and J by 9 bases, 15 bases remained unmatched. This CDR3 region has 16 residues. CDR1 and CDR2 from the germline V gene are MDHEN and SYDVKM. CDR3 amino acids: CASTPTGTSWVRELFF. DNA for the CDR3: TGTGCCAGCACCCCGACCGGGACTAGCTGGGTCCGGGAGCTGTTTTTT.

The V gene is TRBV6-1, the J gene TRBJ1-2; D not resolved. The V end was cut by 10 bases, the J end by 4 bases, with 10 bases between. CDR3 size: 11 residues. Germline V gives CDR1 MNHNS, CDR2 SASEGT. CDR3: CAISRVYGYTF. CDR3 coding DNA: TGTGCCATCTCGAGAGTCTATGGCTACACCTTC.

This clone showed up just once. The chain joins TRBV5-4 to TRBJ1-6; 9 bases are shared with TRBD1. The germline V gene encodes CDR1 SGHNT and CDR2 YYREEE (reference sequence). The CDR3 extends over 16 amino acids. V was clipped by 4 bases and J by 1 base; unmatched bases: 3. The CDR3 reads CASSPGQGSYNSPLHF. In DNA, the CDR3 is TGTGCCAGCAGCCCGGGACAGGGATCCTATAATTCACCCCTCCACTTT.

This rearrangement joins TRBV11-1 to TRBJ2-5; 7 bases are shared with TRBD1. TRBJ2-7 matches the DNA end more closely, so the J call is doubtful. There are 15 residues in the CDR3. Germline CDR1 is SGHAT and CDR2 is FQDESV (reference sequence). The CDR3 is CASSHQPGDRYEQYF. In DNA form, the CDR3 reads TGTGCCAGCAGCCACCAACCTGGGGACAGATACGAGCAGTACTTC.

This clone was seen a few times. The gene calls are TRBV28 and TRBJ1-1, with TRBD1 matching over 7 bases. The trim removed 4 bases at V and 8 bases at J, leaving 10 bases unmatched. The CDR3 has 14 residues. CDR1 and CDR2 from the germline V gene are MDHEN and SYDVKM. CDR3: CASSSIQGRSEAFF. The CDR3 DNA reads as TGTGCCAGCAGTTCAATACAGGGGCGTTCGGAAGCTTTCTTT.